The rows below give T cell receptor beta chains drawn from one sample of a study of identical twins. TCRdb processed the 5' RACE reads anew with MiXCR; each CDR3 protein has one entry. This table has 250,000 to 300,000 distinct CDR3 sequences, about 8.9% appearing once. This sample was also put to use in a study of yellow fever vaccine responses in identical twins.

Sequenced material: CD8+ T cells sorted from blood. These receptors originate from a woman aged 18-29 years in good health. Each CDR3 is given with its conserved first and last residue. A D gene is named only where the DNA matches it firmly.

v_gene	j_gene	d_gene	CDR3aa
TRBV25-1	TRBJ2-5	-	CASSDRGYQETQYF
TRBV2	TRBJ2-1	TRBD2	CASSSLAGDSDEQFF
TRBV4-3	TRBJ2-7	TRBD2	CASSQDRTSGSYEQYF
TRBV5-1	TRBJ1-4	-	CASSLADRHENKKLFF
TRBV28	TRBJ2-7	-	CASSPPPGPVGREQYF
TRBV6-5	TRBJ2-2	-	CASSYYAANTGELFF
TRBV9	TRBJ2-7	TRBD2	CASSVGGVAGNEQYF
TRBV13	TRBJ2-3	-	CAFSLLALGPGHGDTQYF
TRBV29-1	TRBJ2-7	-	CSVESSGETYEQYF
TRBV29-1	TRBJ1-2	-	CSVDGQPNYGYTF
TRBV7-9	TRBJ2-2	TRBD2	CASSSMTSAVGELFF
TRBV5-1	TRBJ1-1	-	CASSTGGGATEAFF
TRBV5-1	TRBJ2-5	TRBD2	CASSWRTSGETQYF
TRBV7-6	TRBJ1-1	-	CASSPVVGGDTEAFF
TRBV7-2	TRBJ2-1	-	CASSHTSLSYNEQFF
TRBV7-2	TRBJ2-1	TRBD2	CASSPRDTILAGKQFF
TRBV6-5	TRBJ2-3	-	CASSYLEQDTQYF
TRBV27	TRBJ2-7	-	CASSFGQGLTTYEQYF
TRBV7-7	TRBJ2-5	-	CASSHTGWWETQYF
TRBV28	TRBJ2-7	TRBD1	CASSSTGTGVYEQYF
TRBV3-1	TRBJ2-2	-	CASSQNIGARNTGELFF
TRBV4-1	TRBJ2-7	-	CASSQEPQRDYEQYF
TRBV5-1	TRBJ1-5	-	CASSLGGEGDQPQHF
TRBV7-9	TRBJ2-7	TRBD1	CASSPRDRGPNEQYF
TRBV7-9	TRBJ1-4	-	CAGTGVNNEKLFF
TRBV5-6	TRBJ2-1	TRBD2	CASSSGIRGEQFF
TRBV27	TRBJ2-7	TRBD2	CASSLGTSGYEQYF
TRBV29-1	TRBJ2-7	TRBD2	CSVEALSGSYHEQYF
TRBV9	TRBJ2-1	TRBD2	CASSQSGGLHNEQFF
TRBV7-9	TRBJ2-7	-	CASSLEESWEYEQYF
TRBV7-7	TRBJ2-7	-	CASSLLQTGEQYF
TRBV15	TRBJ1-1	-	CATSRAPDTEAFF
TRBV27	TRBJ2-2	-	CASSLAVVGTGELFF
TRBV15	TRBJ2-2	-	CATSRDQEAGELFF
TRBV10-3	TRBJ2-3	-	CAISETGPQYF
TRBV20-1	TRBJ2-1	-	CSARRAEGVDEQFF
TRBV7-2	TRBJ2-7	TRBD2	CASSDTLAGVVSYEQYF
TRBV20-1	TRBJ2-7	TRBD1	CSVTKPDRGGYEQYF
TRBV7-3	TRBJ1-2	-	CASSLEGDYGYTF
TRBV10-3	TRBJ2-3	-	CAIRGGLATDTQYF
TRBV5-6	TRBJ2-1	-	CASSSGLRRDEQFF
TRBV18	TRBJ2-7	TRBD1	CASSQPDRGLHEQYF
TRBV5-6	TRBJ2-7	-	CASSMGRVSFHHYEQYF
TRBV5-8	TRBJ1-5	-	CASSLRDQPQHF
TRBV18	TRBJ2-1	TRBD2	CASSPLRTSEYNEQFF
TRBV13	TRBJ2-7	-	CASSLGPGDEQYF
TRBV4-3	TRBJ2-7	TRBD2	CASSQVASGSYEQYF
TRBV7-9	TRBJ1-1	-	CASSLGRKGRENTEAFF
TRBV29-1	TRBJ2-7	TRBD1	CSAGDRATYEQYF
TRBV20-1	TRBJ2-1	TRBD2	CSAILAGIEQFF
TRBV27	TRBJ2-1	TRBD2	CATLAGQSNSEQFF
TRBV25-1	TRBJ2-5	TRBD1	CATQGALRTQYF
TRBV27	TRBJ1-4	TRBD1	CASSDREPHYNEKLFF
TRBV20-1	TRBJ2-3	-	CSARRTPSTDTQYF